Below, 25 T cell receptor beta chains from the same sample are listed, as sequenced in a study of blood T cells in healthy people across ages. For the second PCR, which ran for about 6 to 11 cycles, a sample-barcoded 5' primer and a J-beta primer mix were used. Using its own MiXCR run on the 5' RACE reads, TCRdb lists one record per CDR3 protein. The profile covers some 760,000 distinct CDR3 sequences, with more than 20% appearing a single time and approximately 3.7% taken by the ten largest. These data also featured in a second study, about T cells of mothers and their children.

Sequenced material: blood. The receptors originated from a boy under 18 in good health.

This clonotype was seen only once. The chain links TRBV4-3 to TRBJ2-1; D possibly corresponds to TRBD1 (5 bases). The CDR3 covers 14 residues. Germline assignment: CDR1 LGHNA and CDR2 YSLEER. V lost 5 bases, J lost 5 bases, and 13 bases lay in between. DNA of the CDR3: TGCGCCAGCAGCGGTGGGGCAAGGGACAATGAGCAGTTCTTC. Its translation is CASSGGARDNEQFF.

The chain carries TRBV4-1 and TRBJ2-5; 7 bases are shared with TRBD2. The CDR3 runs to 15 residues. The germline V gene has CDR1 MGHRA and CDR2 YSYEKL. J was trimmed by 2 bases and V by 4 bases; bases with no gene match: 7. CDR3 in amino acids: CASSPSGTFQETQYF. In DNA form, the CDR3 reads TGCGCCAGCAGCCCTAGCGGCACGTTTCAAGAGACCCAGTACTTC.

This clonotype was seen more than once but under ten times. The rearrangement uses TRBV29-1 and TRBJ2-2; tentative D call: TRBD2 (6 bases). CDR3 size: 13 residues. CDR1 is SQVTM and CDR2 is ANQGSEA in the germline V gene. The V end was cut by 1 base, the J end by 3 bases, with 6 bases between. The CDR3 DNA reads TGCAGCGTTGAAGCGGGAGACACCGGGGAGCTGTTTTTT. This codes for CSVEAGDTGELFF.

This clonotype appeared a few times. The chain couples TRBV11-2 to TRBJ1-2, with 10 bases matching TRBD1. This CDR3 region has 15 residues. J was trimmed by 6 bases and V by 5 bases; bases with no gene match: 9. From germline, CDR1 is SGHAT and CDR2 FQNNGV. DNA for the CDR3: TGTGCCAGCAGCCCGGCGGGACAGGGGTCGGATGGCTACACCTTC. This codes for CASSPAGQGSDGYTF.

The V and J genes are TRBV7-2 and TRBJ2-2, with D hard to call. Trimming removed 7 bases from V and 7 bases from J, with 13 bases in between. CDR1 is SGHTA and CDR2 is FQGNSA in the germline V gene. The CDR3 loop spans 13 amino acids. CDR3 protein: CASTLNGVGELFF. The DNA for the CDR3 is TGTGCCAGCACCCTCAACGGCGTCGGGGAGCTGTTTTTT. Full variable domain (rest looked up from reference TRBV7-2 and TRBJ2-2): GAGVSQSPSNKVTEKGKDVELRCDPISGHTALYWYRQSLGQGLEFLIYFQGNSAPDKSGLPSDRFSAERTGGSVSTLTIQRTQQEDSAVYLCASTLNGVGELFFGEGSRLTVL.

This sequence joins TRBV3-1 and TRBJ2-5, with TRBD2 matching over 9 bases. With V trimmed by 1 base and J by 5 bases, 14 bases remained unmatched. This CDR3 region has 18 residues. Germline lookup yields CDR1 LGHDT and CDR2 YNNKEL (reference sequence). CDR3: CASSQVSAGGPEGETQYF. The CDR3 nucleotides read TGTGCCAGCAGCCAAGTATCCGCGGGGGGGCCAGAGGGGGAGACCCAGTACTTC.

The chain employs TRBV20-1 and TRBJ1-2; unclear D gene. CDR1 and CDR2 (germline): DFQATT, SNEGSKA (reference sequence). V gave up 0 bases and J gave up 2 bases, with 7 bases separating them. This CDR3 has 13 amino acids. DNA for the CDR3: TGCAGTGCTAGAGATCCGAGAAACTATGGCTACACCTTC. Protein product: CSARDPRNYGYTF.

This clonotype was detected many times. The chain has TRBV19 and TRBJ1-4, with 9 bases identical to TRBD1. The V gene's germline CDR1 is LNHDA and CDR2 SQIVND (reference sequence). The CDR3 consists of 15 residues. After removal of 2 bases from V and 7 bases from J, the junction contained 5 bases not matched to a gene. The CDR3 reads CASSIRTGAPEKLFF. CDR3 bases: TGTGCCAGTAGTATACGGACAGGGGCTCCTGAAAAACTGTTTTTT.

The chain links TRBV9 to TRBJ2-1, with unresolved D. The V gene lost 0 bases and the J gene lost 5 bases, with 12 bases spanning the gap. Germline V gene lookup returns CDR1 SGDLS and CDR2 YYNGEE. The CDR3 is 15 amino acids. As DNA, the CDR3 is TGTGCCAGCAGCGTAGGAACGGGTGGGGACAATGAGCAGTTCTTC. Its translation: CASSVGTGGDNEQFF.

CDR3 in amino acids: CASSQVGLRADTQYF. CDR3 coding DNA: TGCGCCAGCAGCCAAGTTGGGCTAAGAGCGGATACGCAGTATTTT. The gene calls are TRBV4-1 and TRBJ2-3, with D unresolved. The V gene lost 1 base and the J gene lost 6 bases, with 14 bases spanning the gap. Looked up from germline, CDR1 is MGHRA and CDR2 is YSYEKL. CDR3 length equals 15 residues.

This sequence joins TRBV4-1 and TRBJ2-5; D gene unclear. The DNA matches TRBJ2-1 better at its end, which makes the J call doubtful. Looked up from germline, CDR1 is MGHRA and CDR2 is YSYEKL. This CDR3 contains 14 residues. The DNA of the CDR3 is TGCGCCAGCAGCCACCTGATGAGTCGCTATGAGCAGTTCTTC. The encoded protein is CASSHLMSRYEQFF.

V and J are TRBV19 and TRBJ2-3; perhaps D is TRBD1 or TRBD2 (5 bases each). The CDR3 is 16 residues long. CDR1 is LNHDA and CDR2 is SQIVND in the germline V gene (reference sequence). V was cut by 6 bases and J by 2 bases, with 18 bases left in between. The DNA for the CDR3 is TGTGCCAGTAGGGCCAGGGACGGCCGATACACAGATACGCAGTATTTT. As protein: CASRARDGRYTDTQYF.

The CDR3 reads CASSFSASGFYEQYF. The CDR3 DNA is TGTGCCAGCAGTTTCTCGGCTAGCGGGTTTTACGAGCAGTACTTC. V usage is TRBV6-5 and J usage is TRBJ2-7, with 8 bases matching TRBD2. V was clipped by 4 bases and J by 4 bases; unmatched bases: 9. The CDR3 extends over 15 amino acids. Germline assignment: CDR1 MNHEY and CDR2 SVGAGI.

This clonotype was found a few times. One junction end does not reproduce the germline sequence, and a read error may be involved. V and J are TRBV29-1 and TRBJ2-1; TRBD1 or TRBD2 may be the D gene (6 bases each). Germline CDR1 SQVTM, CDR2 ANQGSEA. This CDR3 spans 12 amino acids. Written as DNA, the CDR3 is TGCAATGGAGGGGGTTCCTACAGTGAGCAGTTCTTC. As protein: CNGGGSYSEQFF.

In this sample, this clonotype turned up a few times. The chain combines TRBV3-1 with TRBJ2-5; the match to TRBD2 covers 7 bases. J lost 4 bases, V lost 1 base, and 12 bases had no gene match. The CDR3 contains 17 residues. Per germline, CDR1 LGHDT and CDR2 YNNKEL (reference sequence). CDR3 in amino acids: CASSQVPAAGEGETQYF. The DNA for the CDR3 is TGTGCCAGCAGCCAAGTGCCCGCCGCGGGGGAAGGAGAGACCCAGTACTTC.

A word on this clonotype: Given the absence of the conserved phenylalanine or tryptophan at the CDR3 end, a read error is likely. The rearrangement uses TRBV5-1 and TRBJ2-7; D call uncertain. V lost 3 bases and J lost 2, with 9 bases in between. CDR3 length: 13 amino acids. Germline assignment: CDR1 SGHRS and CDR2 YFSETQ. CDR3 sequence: CASSSQDTYEQYL. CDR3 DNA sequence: TGCGCCAGCAGCTCTCAGGATACCTACGAGCAGTACCTC.

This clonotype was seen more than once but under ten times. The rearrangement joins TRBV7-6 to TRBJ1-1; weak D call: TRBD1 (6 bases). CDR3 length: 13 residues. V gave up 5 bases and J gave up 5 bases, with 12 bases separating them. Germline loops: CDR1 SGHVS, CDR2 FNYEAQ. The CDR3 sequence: CASSHRVGTEAFF. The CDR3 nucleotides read TGTGCCAGCAGCCACAGGGTGGGGACTGAAGCTTTCTTT.

CDR3 in DNA: TGTGCCAGCAGCTCTCTGGACACCTCCGGGGAGACCCAGTACTTC. Its translation: CASSSLDTSGETQYF. The genes are TRBV11-2 and TRBJ2-1; D possibly corresponds to TRBD1 (5 bases). The assigned J gene may be wrong: the sequence end matches TRBJ2-5 better. The CDR3 extends over 15 amino acids. Germline V gene data show CDR1 as SGHAT and CDR2 as FQNNGV.

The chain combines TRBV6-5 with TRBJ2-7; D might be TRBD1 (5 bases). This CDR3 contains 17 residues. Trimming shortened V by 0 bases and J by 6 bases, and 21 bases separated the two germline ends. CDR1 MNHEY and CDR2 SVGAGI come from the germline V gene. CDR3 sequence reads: CASSYSGSWGMSGEQYF. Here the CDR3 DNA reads TGTGCCAGCAGTTACTCAGGTTCTTGGGGCATGTCGGGCGAGCAGTACTTC.

This CDR3 is CSAQRVATSGPSEQYF. CDR3 DNA: TGCAGTGCTCAGAGAGTAGCGACTAGCGGGCCCAGCGAGCAGTACTTC. The V call is TRBV20-1, the J call TRBJ2-7; 10 bases map to TRBD2. Looked up from germline, CDR1 is DFQATT and CDR2 is SNEGSKA (reference sequence). The J segment lost 6 bases and the V segment lost 5 bases, leaving 16 bases of the junction unmatched. The CDR3 covers 16 residues.

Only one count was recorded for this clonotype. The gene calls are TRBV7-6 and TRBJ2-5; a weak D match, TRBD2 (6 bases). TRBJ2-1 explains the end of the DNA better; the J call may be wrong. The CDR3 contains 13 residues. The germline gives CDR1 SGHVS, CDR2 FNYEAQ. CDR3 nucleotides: TGTGCCAGCAGCTCCCTTAGCGGCTATGAGCAGTTCTTC. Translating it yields CASSSLSGYEQFF.

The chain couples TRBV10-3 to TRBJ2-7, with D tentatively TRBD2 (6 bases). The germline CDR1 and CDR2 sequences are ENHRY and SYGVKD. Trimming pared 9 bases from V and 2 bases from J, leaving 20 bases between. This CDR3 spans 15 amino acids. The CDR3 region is CAISRGTSRTYEQYF. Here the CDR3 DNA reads TGTGCCATTAGCCGGGGGACCTCTCGTACCTACGAGCAGTACTTC.

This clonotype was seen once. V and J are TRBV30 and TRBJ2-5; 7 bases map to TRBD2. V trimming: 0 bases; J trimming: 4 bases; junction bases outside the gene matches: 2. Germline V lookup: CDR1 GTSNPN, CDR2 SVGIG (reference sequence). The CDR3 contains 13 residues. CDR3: CAWSVSGGETQYF. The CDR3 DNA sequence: TGTGCCTGGAGTGTATCGGGGGGAGAGACCCAGTACTTC.

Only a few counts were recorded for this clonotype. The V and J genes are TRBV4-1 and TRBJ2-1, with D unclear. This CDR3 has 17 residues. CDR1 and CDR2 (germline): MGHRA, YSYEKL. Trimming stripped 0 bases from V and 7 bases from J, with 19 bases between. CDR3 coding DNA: TGCGCCAGCAGCCAAGATTCTGACTCCTTTCTCGTTAATGAGCAGTTCTTC. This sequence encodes CASSQDSDSFLVNEQFF.

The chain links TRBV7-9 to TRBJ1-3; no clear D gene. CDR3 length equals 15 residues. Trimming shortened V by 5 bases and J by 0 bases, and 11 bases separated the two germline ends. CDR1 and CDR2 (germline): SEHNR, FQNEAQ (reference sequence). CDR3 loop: CASSGPGDSGNTIYF. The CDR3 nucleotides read TGTGCCAGCAGCGGACCAGGAGACTCTGGAAACACCATATATTTT.